The 26 T cell receptor beta chains below come from one sample, sequenced in a study of blood T cell repertoires in COVID-19. TCRdb's table, derived via immunoSEQ multiplex PCR, lists solely in-frame clones and lacks some. Here the sample spans 200,000 to 250,000 clones, approximately 83% being singletons. Material for sequencing was peripheral blood. The receptor set was obtained from a woman aged 25 to 45 with COVID-19, enrolled during active disease.

V usage is TRBV19 and J usage is TRBJ2-2; no definite D call. Trimming removed 3 bases from V and 7 bases from J, with 12 bases in between. The CDR3 loop spans 14 amino acids. CDR1 and CDR2 (germline): LNHDA, SQIVND (reference sequence). CDR3 bases: TGTGCCAGTAGTATTTTAACAGAAGGCGGGGAGCTGTTTTTT. This encodes CASSILTEGGELFF.

This chain links TRBV11-2 with TRBJ2-1; D perhaps matches TRBD2 (5 bases). Germline assignment: CDR1 SGHAT and CDR2 FQNNGV. The CDR3 contains 14 residues. The V gene lost 3 bases and the J gene lost 6 bases, with 12 bases spanning the gap. CDR3 bases: TGTGCCAGCAGCTTGAGCGGCCGCAGCAATGAGCAGTTCTTC. Translating it yields CASSLSGRSNEQFF.

This clone was seen more than once but under ten times. This chain links TRBV7-3 with TRBJ2-5; weak D call: TRBD1 (6 bases). Germline CDR1 SGHTA, CDR2 FQGTGA. Trimming took off 5 bases at V and 2 bases at J, with 12 bases between the two ends. CDR3 length equals 14 residues. DNA for the CDR3: TGTGCCAGCAGCCCCGGACAGAGGCAAGAGACCCAGTACTTC. This translates into CASSPGQRQETQYF.

This clone was counted once. The chain carries TRBV5-4 and TRBJ1-3; D gene ambiguous. Germline V CDR1 and CDR2: SGHNT, YYREEE (reference sequence). The ends were cut back, 0 bases at V and 0 bases at J, with 16 bases in the middle. The CDR3 consists of 18 residues. CDR3 sequence reads: CASSLDPPRPLSGNTIYF. The CDR3 coding sequence is TGTGCCAGCAGCTTGGATCCCCCTCGTCCACTCTCTGGAAACACCATATATTTT.

This clone was seen only a few times. The gene calls are TRBV7-2 and TRBJ1-6; tentative D call: TRBD1 (6 bases). CDR1 and CDR2 (germline): SGHTA, FQGNSA. This CDR3 has 17 residues. V was pared by 3 bases and J by 7 bases, with 19 bases between. The CDR3 region is CASSLRTGGRENSPLHF. Here the CDR3 DNA reads TGTGCCAGCAGCTTGCGCACCGGGGGGCGCGAAAATTCACCCCTCCACTTT. Based on the CDR3 plus reference TRBV7-2 and TRBJ1-6, the full variable domain is GAGVSQSPSNKVTEKGKDVELRCDPISGHTALYWYRQSLGQGLEFLIYFQGNSAPDKSGLPSDRFSAERTGGSVSTLTIQRTQQEDSAVYLCASSLRTGGRENSPLHFGNGTRLTVT.

This chain uses TRBV19 with TRBJ2-3, with 7 bases matching TRBD1. The CDR3 has 19 amino acids. Per the germline V gene, CDR1 is LNHDA and CDR2 is SQIVND (reference sequence). V lost 3 bases to trimming and J lost 1 base; unmatched junction nucleotides: 16. CDR3 protein: CASSMRAGGGYIGTDTQYF. The CDR3 nucleotides are TGTGCCAGTAGTATGAGAGCAGGGGGTGGGTATATTGGCACAGATACGCAGTATTTT.

This clone was observed a single time. The V gene is TRBV5-4, the J gene TRBJ2-3; 10 nucleotides line up with TRBD2. Germline CDR1 and CDR2: SGHNT and YYREEE (reference sequence). The V segment lost 0 bases and the J segment 0 bases; nucleotides outside the gene matches: 4. The CDR3 runs 17 residues. The CDR3 here is CASSLGTSGFSTDTQYF. CDR3 bases: TGTGCCAGCAGCTTGGGGACTAGCGGATTCAGCACAGATACGCAGTATTTT. The full variable domain, completed using reference TRBV5-4 and TRBJ2-3, is ETGVTQSPTHLIKTRGQQVTLRCSSQSGHNTVSWYQQALGQGPQFIFQYYREEENGRGNFPPRFSGLQFPNYSSELNVNALELDDSALYLCASSLGTSGFSTDTQYFGPGTRLTVL.

The V gene is TRBV10-3, the J gene TRBJ1-5; D is possibly TRBD1 (6 bases). Germline CDR1 and CDR2: ENHRY and SYGVKD. The CDR3 runs 15 residues. Trimming removed 2 bases at V and 0 bases at J, with 8 bases between. The CDR3, as DNA: TGTGCCATCAGTGAGGACAGGCTTAGCAATCAGCCCCAGCATTTT. It translates to CAISEDRLSNQPQHF.

The V gene is TRBV5-1, the J gene TRBJ2-1, with TRBD1 matching 7 bases. The V segment lost 0 bases and the J segment 4 bases; nucleotides outside the gene matches: 4. Germline lookup yields CDR1 SGHRS and CDR2 YFSETQ. The CDR3 runs to 15 residues. CDR3 nucleotide sequence: TGCGCCAGCAGCTTGGACGGACAGGTATACAATGAGCAGTTCTTC. Amino acids: CASSLDGQVYNEQFF.

The table lists this clone with a few counts. The chain uses TRBV19 and TRBJ2-1; 7 bases map to TRBD2. Per germline, CDR1 LNHDA and CDR2 SQIVND (reference sequence). This CDR3 spans 19 amino acids. Trimming at V came to 1 base and at J to 4 bases, leaving 16 bases not matched to a gene. CDR3 residues: CASSIGLAHFTSAYNEQFF. The CDR3 nucleotides are TGTGCCAGTAGTATAGGGCTAGCCCACTTCACTAGCGCGTACAATGAGCAGTTCTTC.

CDR3 nucleotides: TGTGCCAGCAGCTTAAAGGGGGCCGCTGAAGCTTTCTTT. It is translated as CASSLKGAAEAFF. The V call is TRBV7-9, the J call TRBJ1-1; 7 bases fit TRBD1. Germline V gene data show CDR1 as SEHNR and CDR2 as FQNEAQ (reference sequence). CDR3 length equals 13 residues. J was trimmed by 6 bases and V by 2 bases; bases with no gene match: 3.

The gene calls are TRBV19 and TRBJ2-7; D uncertain. The CDR3 sequence is 12 residues long. The V end lost 5 bases, the J end lost 1 base, and 6 bases lay between the germline ends. Germline V gene sequence: CDR1 LNHDA, CDR2 SQIVND (reference sequence). This chain's CDR3 is CASSDISYEQYF. The CDR3 DNA reads as TGTGCCAGTAGTGACATTTCCTACGAGCAGTACTTC. Based on the CDR3 plus reference TRBV19 and TRBJ2-7, the full variable domain is DGGITQSPKYLFRKEGQNVTLSCEQNLNHDAMYWYRQDPGQGLRLIYYSQIVNDFQKGDIAEGYSVSREKKESFPLTVTSAQKNPTAFYLCASSDISYEQYFGPGTRLTVT.

In this sample, this clone turned up once. The CDR3: CASSVAAQGHEQYF. The CDR3 nucleotides read TGTGCCAGCAGCGTAGCGGCACAGGGCCACGAGCAGTACTTC. The chain is built from TRBV9 and TRBJ2-7, with D tentatively TRBD1 (6 bases). The germline gives CDR1 SGDLS, CDR2 YYNGEE. Trimming cost V 0 bases and J 5 bases, with 12 bases left between them. The CDR3 extends over 14 amino acids.

The V and J genes are TRBV5-1 and TRBJ2-7; 10 positions match TRBD1. This CDR3 contains 15 residues. Germline CDR1 and CDR2: SGHRS and YFSETQ. Germline trimming cut 4 bases from V and 4 bases from J; bases unmatched to any gene: 8. This chain's CDR3 is CASSLSGTGEYEQYF. The CDR3 nucleotides are TGCGCCAGCAGCCTGTCCGGGACAGGGGAATACGAGCAGTACTTC.

The rearrangement links TRBV27 to TRBJ1-4; TRBD1 matches 9 bases. CDR1 and CDR2 from the germline V gene are MNHEY and SMNVEV (reference sequence). V was pared by 3 bases and J by 7 bases, with 6 bases of the junction left unmatched. The CDR3 spans 15 residues. The CDR3 nucleotides read TGTGCCAGCAGTTTTACAGGGGGCAGGGGTGAAAAACTGTTTTTT. It yields the protein CASSFTGGRGEKLFF.

This rearrangement joins TRBV2 to TRBJ1-6; D is unclear. V lost 11 bases and J lost 9, with 17 bases in between. The V gene's germline CDR1 is SNHLY and CDR2 FYNNEI. The CDR3 extends over 13 amino acids. This CDR3 reads CAGVWTAGSPLHF. CDR3 nucleotides: TGTGCCGGTGTTTGGACGGCGGGTTCACCCCTCCACTTT.

The CDR3 region is CAISERTGQSSYEQYF. The CDR3 DNA sequence: TGTGCCATCAGTGAACGAACGGGACAGAGCTCCTACGAGCAGTACTTC. The chain recombines TRBV10-3 with TRBJ2-7; the match to TRBD1 covers 7 bases. Per germline, CDR1 ENHRY and CDR2 SYGVKD. This CDR3 region has 16 residues. V lost 3 bases and J lost 0; bases outside the gene matches: 8.

V gene TRBV7-6 combines with J gene TRBJ2-2, with 7 bases matching TRBD1. Germline V gene lookup returns CDR1 SGHVS and CDR2 FNYEAQ. The J segment lost 2 bases and the V segment lost 0 bases, leaving 9 bases of the junction unmatched. This CDR3 comprises 18 residues. The DNA of the CDR3 is TGTGCCAGCAGCTTAGCGGCAGGGGGAGAAGAAAACACCGGGGAGCTGTTTTTT. It specifies CASSLAAGGEENTGELFF.

V is TRBV28 and J is TRBJ1-3; 11 nucleotides agree with TRBD1. The CDR3 runs to 17 residues. The trim removed 6 bases at V and 4 bases at J, leaving 11 bases unmatched. Germline V CDR1 and CDR2: MDHEN, SYDVKM. The CDR3 is CASRVGPGQGDGNTIYF. CDR3 DNA: TGTGCCAGCAGAGTTGGCCCGGGACAGGGGGACGGAAACACCATATATTTT.

The chain uses TRBV18 and TRBJ2-5, with TRBD2 matching over 9 bases. The V gene end was trimmed by 8 bases and the J gene end by 1 base; junction bases not matched to a gene: 14. This CDR3 has 17 amino acids. Germline loops: CDR1 KGHSH, CDR2 LQKENI. The CDR3 region is CASRRGREAAFQETQYF. CDR3 coding DNA: TGTGCCAGCCGCCGCGGGAGGGAGGCGGCCTTCCAAGAGACCCAGTACTTC.

The chain combines TRBV19 with TRBJ2-2, with no clear D. V gave up 5 bases and J gave up 1 base, with 11 bases separating them. From germline, CDR1 is LNHDA and CDR2 SQIVND (reference sequence). The CDR3 consists of 15 residues. CDR3 region: CASSSTFLNTGELFF. The CDR3, as DNA: TGTGCCAGTAGTTCGACATTTCTGAACACCGGGGAGCTGTTTTTT.

The chain recombines TRBV5-6 with TRBJ1-4, with TRBD1 identical over 10 bases. V gave up 4 bases and J gave up 3 bases; unmatched junction bases: 3. The CDR3 covers 15 residues. Looked up from germline, CDR1 is SGHDT and CDR2 is YYEEEE. The CDR3 nucleotides read TGTGCCAGCAGCGCCGACAGGGGGCCTAATGAAAAACTGTTTTTT. Amino acid sequence: CASSADRGPNEKLFF.

The V call is TRBV9, the J call TRBJ1-3; 10 bases are shared with TRBD1. This CDR3 contains 16 residues. The ends lost 3 bases at V and 8 bases at J; junction bases unmatched: 11. Germline loops: CDR1 SGDLS, CDR2 YYNGEE. The CDR3 is CASSEGDRGLLDTIYF. CDR3 in DNA: TGTGCCAGCAGCGAGGGAGACAGGGGGCTTTTGGACACCATATATTTT.

The V call is TRBV12-5, the J call TRBJ2-7; 7 bases map to TRBD1. The germline gives CDR1 LGHNT, CDR2 FRNRAP. The CDR3 extends over 18 amino acids. J lost 3 bases, V lost 1 base, and 15 bases had no gene match. The CDR3 loop reads CASGLARGMGTGVYEQYF. CDR3 bases: TGTGCTAGTGGTTTGGCCCGAGGGATGGGAACAGGGGTCTACGAGCAGTACTTC.

The gene calls are TRBV30 and TRBJ2-7; D gene ambiguous. Trimming took 1 base from V and 5 from J, leaving 3 bases between them. CDR3 size: 10 residues. Germline lookup yields CDR1 GTSNPN and CDR2 SVGIG (reference sequence). The CDR3 nucleotides read TGTGCCTGGAGTGATAACGAGCAGTACTTC. Translated, it gives CAWSDNEQYF.

The chain is built from TRBV27 and TRBJ2-1, with 9 bases aligning to TRBD2. The germline gives CDR1 MNHEY, CDR2 SMNVEV (reference sequence). This CDR3 has 14 residues. The ends lost 9 bases at V and 8 bases at J; junction bases unmatched: 11. CDR3 loop: CARLNGLAGHEQFF. The CDR3 region has the DNA TGTGCCAGACTTAACGGGCTAGCGGGACATGAGCAGTTCTTC.